The next 25 T cell receptor beta chains were all read from a single sample in a study of T cell responses to AZD1222 COVID-19 vaccine. Libraries were prepared by immunoSEQ multiplex PCR; TCRdb keeps only in-frame clonotypes and omits some of them. The sample holds 100,000 to 110,000 clones, about 89% seen once. Sequencing used peripheral blood, obtained on day 0 of MenACWY control vaccination. The origin of the receptors is an adult in good health.

The chain recombines TRBV19 with TRBJ1-1, with D possibly TRBD1 on 5 matching bases. Trimming removed 10 bases from V and 2 bases from J, with 14 bases in between. The germline gives CDR1 LNHDA, CDR2 SQIVND (reference sequence). The CDR3 has 13 residues. The CDR3 DNA reads as TGTGCCACGAGGAGGGGCATCAACACTGAAGCTTTCTTT. Protein sequence: CATRRGINTEAFF.

On this clone: Relative to the germline gene, one junction end is altered; a read error may explain this. This chain joins TRBV11-2 and TRBJ1-2; possibly TRBD1 for D (6 bases). This CDR3 comprises 15 residues. Germline CDR1 is SGHAT and CDR2 is FQNNGV. The CDR3 reads CASTLGGALNYGYTF. In nucleotides, the CDR3 is TGTGCCAGCACCTTAGGGGGGGCCCTTAACTATGGCTACACCTTC.

To note about this clone: Relative to the germline gene, one junction end is altered; a read error may explain this. The V gene is TRBV10-2, the J gene TRBJ1-2; tentative D call: TRBD1 (6 bases). CDR1 and CDR2 (germline): WSHSY, SAAADI. The CDR3 consists of 14 residues. CDR3 amino acids: CARSRQASNYGYTF. As DNA, the CDR3 is TGCGCCCGCAGTCGACAGGCCTCTAACTATGGCTACACCTTC.

The genes are TRBV14 and TRBJ1-1; the D gene is possibly TRBD1 (6 bases). There are 13 residues in the CDR3. Trimming removed 8 bases from V and 0 bases from J, with 10 bases in between. Germline V gene data show CDR1 as SGHDN and CDR2 as FVKESK. In DNA form, the CDR3 reads TGTGCCAGCCGGGACATATTGAACACTGAAGCTTTCTTT. Its protein product is CASRDILNTEAFF.

The chain has TRBV19 and TRBJ1-5; D is perhaps TRBD1 (6 bases). This CDR3 has 15 amino acids. Deletions cut 3 bases from V and 4 bases from J, with 13 bases between. The germline gives CDR1 LNHDA, CDR2 SQIVND (reference sequence). As DNA, the CDR3 is TGTGCCAGTAGTATGCTATTCAGGGGAAATCAGCCCCAGCATTTT. It encodes CASSMLFRGNQPQHF.

This clone has just one count. The J gene is TRBJ2-1, the V gene TRBV19; 12 bases agree with TRBD2. V gave up 1 base and J gave up 8 bases; unmatched junction bases: 9. CDR1 is LNHDA and CDR2 is SQIVND in the germline V gene (reference sequence). The CDR3 extends over 17 amino acids. This CDR3 is CASSIAYLAGGLDEQFF. CDR3 coding DNA: TGTGCCAGTAGTATAGCTTACCTAGCGGGGGGGCTGGATGAGCAGTTCTTC.

This sequence joins TRBV5-5 and TRBJ1-5; D is uncertain. V dropped 4 bases and J dropped 0 bases, with 14 bases sitting between them. Germline CDR1 SGHKS, CDR2 YYEKEE (reference sequence). There are 16 residues in the CDR3. CDR3 bases: TGTGCCAGCAGCGGGTCAGGTTACCCTAGCAATCAGCCCCAGCATTTT. It encodes CASSGSGYPSNQPQHF.

This chain joins TRBV2 and TRBJ1-5, with 7 bases lining up with TRBD1. Trimming removed 6 bases from V and 4 bases from J; junction bases left unmatched: 3. Germline CDR1 and CDR2: SNHLY and FYNNEI. There are 13 residues in the CDR3. CDR3 nucleotides: TGTGCCAGCAGGGGGACAGTTAATCAGCCCCAGCATTTT. The encoded protein is CASRGTVNQPQHF.

J is TRBJ1-1 and V is TRBV18; perhaps TRBD1 as D (5 bases). V lost 6 bases and J lost 0, with 17 bases in between. In germline, CDR1 is KGHSH, CDR2 LQKENI. There are 16 residues in the CDR3. CDR3 nucleotide sequence: TGTGCCAGCTCCCCGGGCCAGACAGTTATGAACACTGAAGCTTTCTTT. Its translation: CASSPGQTVMNTEAFF.

V gene TRBV6-1 combines with J gene TRBJ1-6; D unresolved. V was trimmed by 2 bases and J by 8 bases, leaving 10 bases between them. This CDR3 contains 14 residues. Germline V gene sequence: CDR1 MNHNS, CDR2 SASEGT. The CDR3 loop is CASSELTGYSPLHF. In nucleotides, the CDR3 is TGTGCCAGCAGTGAACTAACCGGGTATTCACCCCTCCACTTT.

The chain joins TRBV7-6 to TRBJ1-5; tentatively, D is TRBD1 (5 bases). In germline, CDR1 is SGHVS, CDR2 FNYEAQ. The CDR3 length is 17 residues. The V and J ends lost 3 bases and 3 bases respectively, with 18 bases between them. CDR3 DNA sequence: TGTGCCAGCAGCTTCCCCCGGGTAGGGGAGGACAATCAGCCCCAGCATTTT. Translated: CASSFPRVGEDNQPQHF. Full variable domain (rest looked up from reference TRBV7-6 and TRBJ1-5): GAGVSQSPRYKVTKRGQDVALRCDPISGHVSLYWYRQALGQGPEFLTYFNYEAQQDKSGLPNDRFSAERPEGSISTLTIQRTEQRDSAMYRCASSFPRVGEDNQPQHFGDGTRLSIL.

This clone has just a few counts. The genes are TRBV5-1 and TRBJ1-5; D uncertain. Trimming left V 4 bases short and J 2 bases short, with 13 bases between. Germline CDR1 and CDR2: SGHRS and YFSETQ. This CDR3 is 15 amino acids long. The chain's CDR3 is CASSSYGGGNQPQHF. In DNA form, the CDR3 reads TGCGCCAGCAGCAGTTACGGAGGCGGCAATCAGCCCCAGCATTTT.

The chain uses TRBV28 and TRBJ2-2; a possible D gene is TRBD1 (7 bases). The V end lost 7 bases, the J end lost 4 bases, and 19 bases lay between the germline ends. The CDR3 spans 16 residues. Germline CDR1 MDHEN, CDR2 SYDVKM. CDR3 sequence reads: CASTRGGGGGTGELFF. Written as DNA, the CDR3 is TGTGCCAGCACCCGTGGAGGGGGCGGCGGCACCGGGGAGCTGTTTTTT.

The chain joins TRBV4-1 to TRBJ1-5; the match to TRBD1 covers 8 bases. Germline V gene data show CDR1 as MGHRA and CDR2 as YSYEKL. The V and J ends lost 4 bases and 6 bases, in that order; junction bases with no gene match: 8. The CDR3 consists of 15 residues. CDR3 sequence reads: CASSRVRGLGQPQHF. The DNA for the CDR3 is TGCGCCAGCAGCCGCGTCAGGGGGCTCGGTCAGCCCCAGCATTTT.

The chain couples TRBV6-5 to TRBJ1-2; D remains unclear. The ends were cut back, 2 bases at V and 2 bases at J, with 3 bases in the middle. Germline lookup yields CDR1 MNHEY and CDR2 SVGAGI. The CDR3 length is 12 residues. The chain's CDR3 is CASSYANYGYTF. The CDR3 bases are TGTGCCAGCAGTTACGCCAACTATGGCTACACCTTC.

This clone was seen only once. J is TRBJ2-1 and V is TRBV10-2; D perhaps matches TRBD2 (7 bases). CDR3 length: 17 residues. Trimming took 6 bases from V and 3 from J, leaving 21 bases between them. Germline V gene sequence: CDR1 WSHSY, CDR2 SAAADI. CDR3 nucleotides: TGCGCCAGCAGCCCCCCGGGGAGGCGGGGGCTCTACAATGAGCAGTTCTTC. Encoded protein: CASSPPGRRGLYNEQFF.

This chain uses TRBV5-8 with TRBJ1-2; the D gene is possibly TRBD1 (6 bases). CDR3 length: 14 residues. Germline V gene lookup returns CDR1 SGHTS and CDR2 YDEGEE. Trimming removed 2 bases from V and 4 bases from J, with 12 bases in between. The CDR3 reads CASSLGQIGYGYTF. The CDR3 DNA sequence: TGTGCCAGCAGCTTAGGACAGATTGGCTATGGCTACACCTTC.

The rearrangement links TRBV24-1 to TRBJ2-5, with D maybe TRBD2 (5 bases). Germline V CDR1 and CDR2: KGHDR, SFDVKD. CDR3 length equals 13 residues. The V end lost 7 bases, the J end lost 4 bases, and 12 bases lay between the germline ends. DNA of the CDR3: TGTGCCACCAGCGGTGGACTGTCAGAGACCCAGTACTTC. Its translation is CATSGGLSETQYF.

V usage is TRBV28 and J usage is TRBJ2-4; TRBD1 matches 10 bases. The CDR3 runs 13 residues. The junction had 5 bases not matched to a gene; V was cut back by 3 bases and J by 12 bases. Germline loops: CDR1 MDHEN, CDR2 SYDVKM. As DNA, the CDR3 is TGTGCCAGCAGTTTCGGGACAGGGGCGTCTCAGTACTTC. Translating gives CASSFGTGASQYF.

J is TRBJ2-2 and V is TRBV2, with a possible D match to TRBD1 (5 bases). V was clipped by 3 bases and J by 4 bases, with 12 bases between them. Germline V lookup: CDR1 SNHLY, CDR2 FYNNEI. There are 15 residues in the CDR3. The CDR3 nucleotides read TGTGCCAGCAGTGAGTGGCAGGGTAGCACCGGGGAGCTGTTTTTT. Protein: CASSEWQGSTGELFF.

The table lists this clone with a count of one. The chain carries TRBV18 and TRBJ2-1, with 12 bases identical to TRBD2. Per germline, CDR1 KGHSH and CDR2 LQKENI. J was trimmed by 7 bases and V by 0 bases; bases with no gene match: 13. This CDR3 has 19 residues. CDR3 sequence reads: CASSPPNAGLAGGPNEQFF. CDR3 bases: TGTGCCAGCTCACCACCAAACGCGGGTCTAGCGGGGGGGCCGAATGAGCAGTTCTTC.

This clone occurred a few times. V usage is TRBV7-7 and J usage is TRBJ1-5; the D is unclear. Trimming left V 6 bases short and J 0 bases short, with 15 bases between. The CDR3 has 16 residues. Germline V gives CDR1 SSHAT, CDR2 FNYEAQ (reference sequence). CDR3 sequence: CASSRLVLLSNQPQHF. The CDR3, as DNA: TGTGCCAGCAGTCGACTCGTACTCCTTAGCAATCAGCCCCAGCATTTT.

The chain uses TRBV5-5 and TRBJ1-6; D might be TRBD1 (6 bases). V lost 5 bases and J lost 5, with 11 bases in between. This CDR3 has 14 amino acids. Germline assignment: CDR1 SGHKS and CDR2 YYEKEE (reference sequence). CDR3 protein: CASRSGTHNSPLHF. CDR3 bases: TGTGCCAGCAGGTCCGGGACACATAATTCACCCCTCCACTTT.

This clone has a single count. The germline gene is not matched at one end of the junction; a read error may be the cause. The chain joins TRBV6-5 to TRBJ2-7, with a possible D match to TRBD1 (5 bases). Per the germline V gene, CDR1 is MNHEY and CDR2 is SVGAGI. The CDR3 is made up of 16 amino acids. CDR3 loop: CASRYSDRTGLNEQYF. The CDR3 bases are TGTGCCAGCAGATACTCCGACAGAACCGGGCTGAACGAGCAGTACTTC.

The chain combines TRBV5-5 with TRBJ1-1; 12 bases map to TRBD1. V shed 4 bases and J 5 bases; nucleotides not matched to a gene: 9. The germline CDR1 and CDR2 sequences are SGHKS and YYEKEE (reference sequence). This CDR3 is built from 16 residues. DNA for the CDR3: TGTGCCAGCAGCCCTATCGGGACAGGGGGCTTTACTGAAGCTTTCTTT. Translation gives CASSPIGTGGFTEAFF.